This T cell receptor (beta chain) is from a study of blood T cell repertoires in COVID-19 (dated by TCRdb to the early 2020s). Regarding the study in general: Collaborator samples came from the United States, Italy and Spain and covered acute and convalescent phases of COVID-19. Samples were obtained from the ongoing ImmuneRACE study (first 160 participants) and from over 1,000 subjects provided by 6 global collaborators. Sample metadata almost always included a de-identified subject ID, COVID-19 status, age in years and sex. The material from the prospective study consisted of cDNA or gDNA derived from T cells, B-cell-depleted T cells, or PBMCs. Deeply sampled blood TCRbeta repertoires from subjects exposed to, actively infected with, or recovered from COVID-19 were included in the dataset. Where available, HLA class I and class II types were taken from metadata supplied by the sample provider and were not determined by assay-based typing. The repertoires were made available in a free public database intended to serve as a resource for research on the immune response to SARS-CoV-2. Points the paper makes about the study in general: Clinical and demographic metadata were provided uncurated, with the amount varying by source and participant.

This clone showed up just a few times. Its antigen target is currently unknown. No per-base quality is available; no much larger clone lies one base away. TCRbeta CDR3 regions were amplified from genomic DNA using the immunoSEQ Assay, a bias-controlled multiplex PCR. In the authors' own workflow: Nucleated cell counts per sample were estimated from amplification of reference gene primers within the assay. To quantify the absolute abundance of each unique TCRbeta CDR3 rearrangement, sequence reads were collapsed and filtered. For each sample, productive Simpson clonality was calculated by taking the square root of Simpson's diversity index across productive rearrangements. TCRdb took this table from immuneACCESS and kept in-frame rearrangements with V and J called. Such tables lack part of the clones; where checked against another copy, unresolved V genes explain under half of the gap, and the rest is unexplained. V and J calls and clone size are given by that table; D and trimming were obtained from the DNA. Within this sample are about 200,000 clones, with around 90% of them counted one time only. About a fifth of the sample rests with the top ten.

The germline V gene supplies CDR1 SQVTM and CDR2 ANQGSEA. The junction carries 16 bases between V and J, which are trimmed by 7 bases and 4 bases respectively. From the cysteine through the phenylalanine, the CDR3 covers 13 amino acids. The kept DNA is CDR3 alone, 39 bases in frame from the first base. Each collaborating institution followed its own protocols to collect whole blood in K2EDTA tubes. For TCRbeta analysis, collaborators shipped samples in one of three forms: frozen whole blood, isolated PBMCs, or DNA extracted from either of those sample types. Sequencing was done on a sample of peripheral blood. The sequence is built from TRBV29-1 and TRBJ1-2, and the D gene may be TRBD1, 6 bases matching. The sequence came from a man aged 55 to 70 with active or convalescent COVID-19. The DNA reads as follows: TGCAGCGCCGGCGGGGGCGGCCGCTATGGCTACACCTTC. It translates as CSAGGGGRYGYTF. Here the CDR3 is joined to the reference TRBV29-1 and TRBJ1-2 genes, and the full variable domain is: SAVISQKPSRDICQRGTSLTIQCQVDSQVTMMFWYRQQPGQSLTLIATANQGSEATYESGFVIDKFPISRPNLTFSTLTVSNMSPEDSSIYLCSAGGGGRYGYTFGSGTRLTVV.